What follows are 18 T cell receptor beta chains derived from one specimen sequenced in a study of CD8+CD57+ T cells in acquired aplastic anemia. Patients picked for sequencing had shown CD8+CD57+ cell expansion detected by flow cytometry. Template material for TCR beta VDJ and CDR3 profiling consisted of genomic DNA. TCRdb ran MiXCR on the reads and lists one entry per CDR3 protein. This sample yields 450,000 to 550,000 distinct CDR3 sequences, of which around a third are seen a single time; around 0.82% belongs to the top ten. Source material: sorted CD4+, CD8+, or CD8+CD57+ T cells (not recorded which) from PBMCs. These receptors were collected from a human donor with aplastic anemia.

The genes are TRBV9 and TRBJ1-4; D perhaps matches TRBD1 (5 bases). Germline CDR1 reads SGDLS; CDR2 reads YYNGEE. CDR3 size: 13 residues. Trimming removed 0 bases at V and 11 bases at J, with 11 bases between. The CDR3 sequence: CASSVDGGKKLFF. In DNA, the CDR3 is TGTGCCAGCAGCGTAGATGGGGGGAAGAAACTGTTTTTT.

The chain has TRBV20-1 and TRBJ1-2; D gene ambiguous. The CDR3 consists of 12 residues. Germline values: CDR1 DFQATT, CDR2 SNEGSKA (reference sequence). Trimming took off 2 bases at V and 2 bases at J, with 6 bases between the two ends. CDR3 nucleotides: TGCAGTGCTAGACTGGGGAACTATGGCTACACCTTC. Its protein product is CSARLGNYGYTF.

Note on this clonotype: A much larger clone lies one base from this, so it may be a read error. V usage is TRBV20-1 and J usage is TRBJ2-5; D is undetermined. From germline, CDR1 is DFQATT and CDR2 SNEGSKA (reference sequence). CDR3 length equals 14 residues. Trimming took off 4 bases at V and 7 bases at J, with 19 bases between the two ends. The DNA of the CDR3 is TGCAGTGCTAAGCTCCAGACTTGGGTAGGGACCCAGTACTTC. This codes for CSAKLQTWVGTQYF.

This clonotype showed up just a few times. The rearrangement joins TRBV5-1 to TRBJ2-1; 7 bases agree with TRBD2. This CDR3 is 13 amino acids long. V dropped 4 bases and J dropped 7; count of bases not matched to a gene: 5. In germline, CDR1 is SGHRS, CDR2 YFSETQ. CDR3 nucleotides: TGCGCCAGCAGCCGGTGGGAGGGAAATGAGCAGTTCTTC. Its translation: CASSRWEGNEQFF.

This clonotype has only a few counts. CDR3 nucleotide sequence: TGTGCCAGCTCGGTCAGGGTGAACACTGAAGCTTTCTTT. Its translation: CASSVRVNTEAFF. J is TRBJ1-1 and V is TRBV25-1; perhaps TRBD1 as D (5 bases). The V gene lost 8 bases and the J gene lost 0 bases, with 10 bases spanning the gap. Germline lookup yields CDR1 MGHDK and CDR2 SYGVNS. The CDR3 sequence is 13 residues long.

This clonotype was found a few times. The CDR3 region has the DNA TGCGCCAGCAGCCAAGAGACAGGAATTCCACTGAGGACCGGGGAGCTGTTTTTT. Its protein is CASSQETGIPLRTGELFF. The chain joins TRBV4-3 to TRBJ2-2; the D gene is possibly TRBD1 (6 bases). Germline loops: CDR1 LGHNA, CDR2 YSLEER. The V gene lost 0 bases and the J gene lost 5 bases, with 19 bases spanning the gap. This CDR3 is built from 18 residues.

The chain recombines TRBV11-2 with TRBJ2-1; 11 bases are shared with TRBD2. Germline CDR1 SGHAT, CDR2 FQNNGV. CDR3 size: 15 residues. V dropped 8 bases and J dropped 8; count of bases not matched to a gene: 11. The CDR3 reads CASGWTSGRIDEQFF. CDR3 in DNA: TGTGCCAGCGGCTGGACTAGCGGGCGAATAGATGAGCAGTTCTTC.

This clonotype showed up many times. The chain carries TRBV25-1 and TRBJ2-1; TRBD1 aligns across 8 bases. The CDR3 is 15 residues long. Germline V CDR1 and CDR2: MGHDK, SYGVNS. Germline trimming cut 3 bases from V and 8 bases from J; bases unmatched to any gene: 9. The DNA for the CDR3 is TGTGCCAGCAGTGATTTGGGGGCAGGGGGCTATGAGCAGTTCTTC. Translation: CASSDLGAGGYEQFF.

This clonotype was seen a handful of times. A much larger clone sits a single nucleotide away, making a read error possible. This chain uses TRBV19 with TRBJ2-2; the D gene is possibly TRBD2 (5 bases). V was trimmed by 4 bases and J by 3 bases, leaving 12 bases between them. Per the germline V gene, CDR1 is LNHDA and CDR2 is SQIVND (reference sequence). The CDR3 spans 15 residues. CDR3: CASSKREADTGELFF. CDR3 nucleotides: TGTGCCAGTAGTAAAAGGGAAGCGGACACCGGGGAGCTGTTTTTT.

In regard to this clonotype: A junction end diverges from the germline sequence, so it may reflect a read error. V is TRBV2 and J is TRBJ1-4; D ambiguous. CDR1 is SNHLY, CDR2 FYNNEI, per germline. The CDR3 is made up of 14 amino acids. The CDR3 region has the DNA TGTGCCAGCAGGGCGGTGAGGACTAATGAAAAACTGCTTTTT. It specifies CASRAVRTNEKLLF.

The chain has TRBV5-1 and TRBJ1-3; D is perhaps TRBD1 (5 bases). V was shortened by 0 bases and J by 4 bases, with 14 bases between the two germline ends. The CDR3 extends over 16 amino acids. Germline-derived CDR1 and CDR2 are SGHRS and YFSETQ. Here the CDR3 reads CASSLESGPRGNTIYF. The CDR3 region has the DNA TGCGCCAGCAGCTTGGAGTCAGGGCCCAGGGGAAACACCATATATTTT.

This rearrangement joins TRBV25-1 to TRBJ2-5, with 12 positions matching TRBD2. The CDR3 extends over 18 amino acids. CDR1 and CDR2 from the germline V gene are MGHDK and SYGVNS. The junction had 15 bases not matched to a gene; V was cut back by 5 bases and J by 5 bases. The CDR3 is CASSHVGLAGNTGETQYF. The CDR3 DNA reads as TGTGCCAGCAGTCACGTTGGACTAGCGGGGAACACCGGGGAGACCCAGTACTTC.

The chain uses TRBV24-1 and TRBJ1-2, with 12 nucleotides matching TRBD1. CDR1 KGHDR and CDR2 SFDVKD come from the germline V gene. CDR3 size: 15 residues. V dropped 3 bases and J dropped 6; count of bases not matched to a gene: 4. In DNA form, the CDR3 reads TGTGCCACCAGTGATCGGGGACAGGGGGCGGATGGCTACACCTTC. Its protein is CATSDRGQGADGYTF.

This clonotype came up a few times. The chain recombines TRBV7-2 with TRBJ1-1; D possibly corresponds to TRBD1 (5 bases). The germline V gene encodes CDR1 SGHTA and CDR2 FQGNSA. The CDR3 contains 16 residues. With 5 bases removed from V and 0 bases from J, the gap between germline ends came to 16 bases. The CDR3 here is CASSPQGFRMNTEAFF. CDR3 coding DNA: TGTGCCAGCAGCCCCCAGGGTTTTCGCATGAACACTGAAGCTTTCTTT.

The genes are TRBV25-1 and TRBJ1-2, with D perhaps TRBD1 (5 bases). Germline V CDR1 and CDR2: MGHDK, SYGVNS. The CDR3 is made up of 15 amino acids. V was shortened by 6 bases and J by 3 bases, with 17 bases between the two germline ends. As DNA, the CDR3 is TGTGCCAGCAGCCAGTCGGCCAGGGACTACTATGGCTACACCTTC. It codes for CASSQSARDYYGYTF.

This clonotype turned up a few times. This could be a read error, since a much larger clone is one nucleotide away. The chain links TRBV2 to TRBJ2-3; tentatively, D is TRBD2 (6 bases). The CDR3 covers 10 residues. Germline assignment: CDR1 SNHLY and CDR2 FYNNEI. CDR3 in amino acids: CASTRDTRYF. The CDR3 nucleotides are TGTGCCAGCACGCGGGATACGCGGTATTTT.

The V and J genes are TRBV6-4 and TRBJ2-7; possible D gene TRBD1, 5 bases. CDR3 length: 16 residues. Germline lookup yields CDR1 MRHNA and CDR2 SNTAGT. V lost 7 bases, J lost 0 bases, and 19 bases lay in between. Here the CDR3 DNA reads TGTGCCAGCACCCCTTATGAGACAGAACTCTCCTACGAGCAGTACTTC. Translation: CASTPYETELSYEQYF.

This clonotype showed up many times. The CDR3 sequence: CASSGTSGATDTQYF. The CDR3 bases are TGTGCCAGCAGCGGGACTAGCGGGGCCACAGATACGCAGTATTTT. The chain employs TRBV9 and TRBJ2-3; 12 nucleotides agree with TRBD2. The CDR3 runs to 15 residues. Germline V CDR1 and CDR2: SGDLS, YYNGEE. V trimming: 3 bases; J trimming: 2 bases; junction bases outside the gene matches: 1. The complete variable domain, with remaining parts taken from reference TRBV9 and TRBJ2-3, reads DSGVTQTPKHLITATGQRVTLRCSPRSGDLSVYWYQQSLDQGLQFLIQYYNGEERAKGNILERFSAQQFPDLHSELNLSSLELGDSALYFCASSGTSGATDTQYFGPGTRLTVL.